The clone carrying this T cell receptor beta chain was recorded many times. What it binds is unknown. With 7 bases clipped from V and 5 bases from J, the junction kept 13 bases outside the gene matches. Germline-derived CDR1 and CDR2 are SQVTM and ANQGSEA. The CDR3 spans 14 residues. The record originates from a study of T cells in Graves' hyperthyroidism and ophthalmopathy. Study-level findings and limits: Ophthalmopathy was identified by the model a median approximately six months ahead of onset.

Any patient presenting with uncontrolled infection, other autoimmune disease, pregnancy or lactation was left out. 10 ml of fresh peripheral blood supplied the PBMCs. The CDR3 regions of TCR beta were amplified from RNA transcripts. The study used the HTBI primer set for a first-round RT-PCR of the TCR CDR3. TCRdb processed the multiplex PCR reads anew with MiXCR; each CDR3 protein has one entry. The sample lists approximately 520,000 distinct CDR3 sequences; less than 25% were seen once. This receptor was taken from a man in his late teens or twenties with Graves' hyperthyroidism. V and J are TRBV29-1 and TRBJ1-1, with 7 bases fitting TRBD1. Input material: blood. CDR3 coding DNA: TGCAGCGCCACCGCCGGGACAGAGAGGACTGAAGCTTTCTTT. Translated, it gives CSATAGTERTEAFF.